These 10 T cell receptor beta chains came from one sample sequenced in a study of T cell repertoires in cytomegalovirus infection. Antigens for these TCRs are unknown. TCRdb fed the reads into MiXCR, producing one record per CDR3 protein. Seen here are 750,000 to 950,000 distinct CDR3 sequences, about 28% observed once, and the top ten hold 10% to 15%. This specimen consisted of cultured CD8+ T cells from PBMCs, obtained from culture after CMV antigen stimulation. The origin of the receptors is a human donor in good health (CMV status not recorded). Some clones in this sample may be carry-over from other donors' samples.

This clonotype has more than one count but fewer than ten. The V call is TRBV20-1, the J call TRBJ2-2; 11 bases map to TRBD2. The CDR3 covers 16 residues. V gave up 3 bases and J gave up 3 bases; unmatched junction bases: 6. Germline V gives CDR1 DFQATT, CDR2 SNEGSKA (reference sequence). CDR3: CSASNLAGGHTGELFF. The CDR3 DNA follows: TGCAGTGCTAGTAACCTAGCGGGGGGTCACACCGGGGAGCTGTTTTTT.

There are many counts of this clonotype. The chain employs TRBV19 and TRBJ2-7; maybe TRBD1 (6 bases). CDR1 and CDR2 (germline): LNHDA, SQIVND (reference sequence). The length of the CDR3 is 12 residues. The V gene lost 9 bases and the J gene lost 3 bases, with 12 bases spanning the gap. CDR3 nucleotide sequence: TGTGCCAGCAGCACAGGGAGCTACGAGCAGTACTTC. Amino acid sequence: CASSTGSYEQYF.

The rearrangement joins TRBV19 to TRBJ2-1, with D perhaps TRBD2 (5 bases). Trimming stripped 5 bases from V and 4 bases from J, with 9 bases between. This CDR3 contains 13 residues. From germline, CDR1 is LNHDA and CDR2 SQIVND (reference sequence). The CDR3 DNA reads as TGTGCCAGTAGTCCGGACTTATACAATGAGCAGTTCTTC. The encoded protein is CASSPDLYNEQFF.

This chain uses TRBV10-3 with TRBJ1-2, with D hard to call. Per the germline V gene, CDR1 is ENHRY and CDR2 is SYGVKD. CDR3 length: 18 amino acids. V dropped 0 bases and J dropped 4 bases, with 21 bases sitting between them. CDR3 in amino acids: CAISESMLPYPPTYGYTF. In nucleotides, the CDR3 is TGTGCCATCAGTGAGTCGATGTTACCATACCCTCCCACCTATGGCTACACCTTC.

This chain connects TRBV6-6 to TRBJ2-7, with unresolved D. CDR1 and CDR2 from the germline V gene are MNHNY and SVGAGI (reference sequence). The V end was cut by 6 bases, the J end by 1 base, with 13 bases between. The CDR3 loop spans 14 amino acids. The CDR3 region is CASRPEPPSYEQYV. In nucleotides, the CDR3 is TGTGCCAGCAGGCCTGAACCTCCTTCCTACGAGCAGTACGTC.

This sequence joins TRBV12-3 or TRBV12-4 and TRBJ1-1, with a weak D call TRBD1 (6 bases). Between the trimmed V and J ends, which lost 3 bases and 6 bases, there was a span of 14 bases. The CDR3 covers 14 residues. CDR3 DNA: TGTGCCAGCAGTTTGGACAGCGACCTCCCTGAAGCTTTCTTT. This encodes CASSLDSDLPEAFF.

As concerns this clonotype: With only one base between it and a far larger clone, this is likely a read error. The chain carries TRBV19 and TRBJ2-2, with D maybe TRBD2 (5 bases). V dropped 9 bases and J dropped 6 bases, with 11 bases sitting between them. CDR1 and CDR2 from the germline V gene are LNHDA and SQIVND (reference sequence). The CDR3 covers 12 residues. This CDR3 is CASTFGAGELFF. The CDR3 bases are TGTGCCAGCACCTTCGGGGCCGGGGAGCTGTTTTTT.

The chain uses TRBV6-2 or TRBV6-3 and TRBJ2-1; 15 positions match TRBD2. J was trimmed by 7 bases and V by 6 bases; bases with no gene match: 4. Germline values: CDR1 MNHEY, CDR2 SVGEGT. The CDR3 consists of 15 residues. CDR3 sequence reads: CASSGGTSGGNEQFF. CDR3 nucleotide sequence: TGTGCCAGCAGCGGGGGGACTAGCGGGGGGAATGAGCAGTTCTTC.

This clonotype was seen only a few times. This sequence joins TRBV6-5 and TRBJ2-2; 8 positions agree with TRBD1. J gave up 5 bases and V 8 bases, and 7 bases lay outside the gene matches. The CDR3 sequence is 14 residues long. Germline CDR1 is MNHEY and CDR2 is SVGAGI. The CDR3 region is CASGWTGWTGELFF. In DNA form, the CDR3 reads TGTGCCAGCGGATGGACAGGGTGGACCGGGGAGCTGTTTTTT.

The V call is TRBV7-6, the J call TRBJ1-4; perhaps TRBD1 as D (5 bases). The germline V gene has CDR1 SGHVS and CDR2 FNYEAQ. Trimming took 1 base from V and 12 from J, leaving 15 bases between them. The CDR3 runs 14 residues. DNA for the CDR3: TGTGCCAGCAGCTTAGATCCTGGGGCAAGGGAACTGTTTTTT. It codes for CASSLDPGARELFF.